The rows below give T cell receptor beta chains drawn from one sample of a study of T cells in Graves' hyperthyroidism and ophthalmopathy. Via MiXCR, TCRdb re-called the multiplex PCR reads, giving one row per CDR3 protein. The sample consists of about 420,000 distinct CDR3 sequences, 12% to 15% of them appearing once. The sequencing input was blood. These receptors all come from a woman under 30 with Graves' hyperthyroidism. Both conserved end residues are part of each CDR3. D genes are given only for firm matches. Only part of the rows carry a size: once, few, many, or a class if the clone is expanded.

cdr3_nt | cdr3_aa | v_call | clone_size | d_call | j_call
TGTGCCAGCAGCGTAGGGATCGGACTTTGGAACACCGGGGAGCTGTTTTTT | CASSVGIGLWNTGELFF | TRBV9 | . | . | TRBJ2-2
TGTGCCAGCAGCTTTTTTGAACGACAGGGGGCCGCCGGGGGGTACGAGCAGTACTTC | CASSFFERQGAAGGYEQYF | TRBV5-6 | . | TRBD1 | TRBJ2-7
TGTGCCAGCAGCCCTTGGACAGGGAGCAATTCACCCCTCCACTTT | CASSPWTGSNSPLHF | TRBV4-2 | many | TRBD1 | TRBJ1-6
TGTGCCAGCAGCGTAGACCCTATTGGGGCCAACGTCCTGACTTTC | CASSVDPIGANVLTF | TRBV9 | . | . | TRBJ2-6
TGTGCCAGCAGTACGCGACTAGGGCCAGAGACCCAGTACTTC | CASSTRLGPETQYF | TRBV28 | many | . | TRBJ2-5
TGCAGTGCTAGAGATAGCGGGAGGGCCCGGGAGACCCAGTACTTC | CSARDSGRARETQYF | TRBV20-1 | few | TRBD2 | TRBJ2-5
TGTGCCAGCAGCTTAAATATAGCGGGCACAGATACGCAGTATTTT | CASSLNIAGTDTQYF | TRBV7-3 | many | . | TRBJ2-3
TGTGCCAGCAGACTATCGCCACCGGGACAGGGGATCCGGGAGACCCAGTACTTC | CASRLSPPGQGIRETQYF | TRBV6-1 | . | TRBD1 | TRBJ2-5
TGTGCCAGCGCCGAGGCCCCAGTCACCGGGGAGCTGTTTTTT | CASAEAPVTGELFF | TRBV9 | . | . | TRBJ2-2
TGCGCCAGCAGCCCCGGGGGCCCCTACGAGCAGTACTTC | CASSPGGPYEQYF | TRBV4-1 | many | . | TRBJ2-7
TGTGCCAGCAGCTTAACTAGCGGGAGTCCGACCTACAATGAGCAGTTCTTC | CASSLTSGSPTYNEQFF | TRBV7-3 | . | TRBD2 | TRBJ2-1
TGCAGTGCCAGGGACAGGACTAACTATGGCTACACCTTC | CSARDRTNYGYTF | TRBV20-1 | many | TRBD1 | TRBJ1-2
TGCAGTGCCAGAGAGGGGGGGCGCGGAGGCAATCAGCCCCAGCATTTT | CSAREGGRGGNQPQHF | TRBV20-1 | many | . | TRBJ1-5
TGTGCCAGCAGCCCACGGGGACTAGCCCAAGAGACCCAGTACTTC | CASSPRGLAQETQYF | TRBV7-2 | few | TRBD2 | TRBJ2-5
TGTGCCAGCAGCGAAAGCAGCCATGGCTACACCTTC | CASSESSHGYTF | TRBV7-8 | few | . | TRBJ1-2
TGTGCCAGCAGCACCGACACCTATACGCAGTATTTT | CASSTDTYTQYF | TRBV7-9 | . | . | TRBJ2-3
TGTGCCAGCAGTTGGACAGGGGATCTCTACGAGCAGTACTTC | CASSWTGDLYEQYF | TRBV6-2/TRBV6-3 | few | TRBD1 | TRBJ2-7
TGTGCCAGCAGCCCGCGTGGGGAGACGGGAGAGACCCAGTACTTC | CASSPRGETGETQYF | TRBV11-2 | many | . | TRBJ2-5
TGCAGTGCTAGAGCTCTCATGGGACTAGGTCAGCACGAGCAGTACTTC | CSARALMGLGQHEQYF | TRBV20-1 | many | TRBD2 | TRBJ2-7
TGTGCCAGTAGTATAGCAGGGTACGGGGAGCTGTTTTTT | CASSIAGYGELFF | TRBV19 | . | . | TRBJ2-2
TGTGCCAGAGCGGTCGAGGGCATTTCAAGCAATCAGCCCCAGCATTTT | CARAVEGISSNQPQHF | TRBV6-4 | . | . | TRBJ1-5
TGCGCCAGCAGCTTGGAAGGACAGGCCTATGGCTACACCTTC | CASSLEGQAYGYTF | TRBV5-1 | many | TRBD1 | TRBJ1-2
TGTGCCAGCAGTTACCAAGCGGGATCCACTCAAGCCAAAAACATTCAGTACTTC | CASSYQAGSTQAKNIQYF | TRBV6-2/TRBV6-3 | many | TRBD2 | TRBJ2-4
TGTGCCAGCAGTTACACAGGACTAGCGGAGCAGGTGGAGCAGTTCTTC | CASSYTGLAEQVEQFF | TRBV6-5 | many | TRBD2 | TRBJ2-1
TGTGCCAGCGCCCCGAACCGGGAGACCCAGTACTTC | CASAPNRETQYF | TRBV3-1 | many | . | TRBJ2-5
TGTGCCAGCAGTTACTCGATCCGGGGGAACACTGAAGCTTTCTTT | CASSYSIRGNTEAFF | TRBV6-6 | many | . | TRBJ1-1
TGTGCCAGCAGTGCAGACAGGGCAACCAAAAACATTCAGTACTTC | CASSADRATKNIQYF | TRBV28 | few | TRBD1 | TRBJ2-4
TGTGCCAGCAGCGCCCCGGGACAGGGCTACACTGAAGCTTTCTTT | CASSAPGQGYTEAFF | TRBV9 | few | TRBD1 | TRBJ1-1
TGTGCCAGCAGCCCCCGCGCAGGGGGCGGCGGGGAGCTGTTTTTT | CASSPRAGGGGELFF | TRBV6-4 | few | TRBD1 | TRBJ2-2
TGCAGCGTTGTTGACAGTTATAATGAAAAACTGTTTTTT | CSVVDSYNEKLFF | TRBV29-1 | many | . | TRBJ1-4
TGTGCCAGCAGTGCAGGGGGGGGTCCAGGGGGAAACACCATATATTTT | CASSAGGGPGGNTIYF | TRBV9 | few | TRBD1 | TRBJ1-3
TGTGCCAGCAGTCTTTCAGGGGTGGGTGAGCAGTTCTTC | CASSLSGVGEQFF | TRBV27 | many | . | TRBJ2-1
TGTGCCAGCAGTCCAGGGGTGGTAGCGGGCCACGAGACCCAGTACTTC | CASSPGVVAGHETQYF | TRBV12-3/TRBV12-4 | many | . | TRBJ2-5
TGCGCCAGCAGGGGGGCCAGGGGGTACGAGCAGTACTTC | CASRGARGYEQYF | TRBV4-1 | . | TRBD1 | TRBJ2-7
TGCGCCAGCAGCTCCACCGGGACTAGCGGGGATGAGCAGTTCTTC | CASSSTGTSGDEQFF | TRBV5-1 | many | TRBD2 | TRBJ2-1
TGCAGTGCTAGGATTAGCGAGCCCTACGAGCAGTACTTC | CSARISEPYEQYF | TRBV20-1 | many | . | TRBJ2-7
TGTGCCAGCAGCTTGGCGTACGGTGATGGCAATCAGCCCCAGCATTTT | CASSLAYGDGNQPQHF | TRBV5-5 | many | . | TRBJ1-5
TGTGCCAGCAGCCAAGGGGAGAATCAGCCCCAGCATTTT | CASSQGENQPQHF | TRBV6-1 | few | . | TRBJ1-5
TGCGCCAGCAGCTTGGCGACTCCGGATACGCAGTATTTT | CASSLATPDTQYF | TRBV5-1 | many | . | TRBJ2-3
TGTGCCTGGGGGCGCGAAAAACTGTTTTTT | CAWGREKLFF | TRBV30 | many | . | TRBJ1-4
TGTGCCAGCAGCCGGACTAGCGGGAGTGGAGAGACCCAGTACTTC | CASSRTSGSGETQYF | TRBV7-9 | many | TRBD2 | TRBJ2-5
TGTGCCAGCAGTAATGATAGCGGATGTTGCTCTGGGGCCAACGTCCTGACTTTC | CASSNDSGCCSGANVLTF | TRBV27 | many | . | TRBJ2-6
TGTGCCAGCTTGGGGGACAGGGCCTACAATGAGCAGTTCTTC | CASLGDRAYNEQFF | TRBV7-9 | . | TRBD1 | TRBJ2-1
TGTGCCAGCAGTCTTAATGAAAAACTGTTTTTT | CASSLNEKLFF | TRBV2 | many | . | TRBJ1-4
TGTGCCAGCAGTTTATCCACGCGCCCCGGGACTAGCAGGTACAATGAGCAGTTCTTC | CASSLSTRPGTSRYNEQFF | TRBV27 | few | TRBD2 | TRBJ2-1
TGTGCCAGCAGCGACAACACAGATACGCAGTATTTT | CASSDNTDTQYF | TRBV11-3 | many | . | TRBJ2-3
TGTGCCAGCAGCCCTCAGGGTCCTAACTATGGCTACACCTTC | CASSPQGPNYGYTF | TRBV2 | many | . | TRBJ1-2
TGTGCCAGCAGCAAGAGCTCAGATACGCAGTATTTT | CASSKSSDTQYF | TRBV7-2 | many | . | TRBJ2-3
TGTGCCAGCACAGAATCGGGGAGGGGGCAATCCTACGAGCAGTACTTC | CASTESGRGQSYEQYF | TRBV7-9 | many | . | TRBJ2-7
TGTGCCAGCAGCCGGACAGGGGCCTACGAGCAGTACTTC | CASSRTGAYEQYF | TRBV6-1 | many | TRBD1 | TRBJ2-7
TGTGCCACCAGTGGTACAGGGGGCCCTGGAAACACCATATATTTT | CATSGTGGPGNTIYF | TRBV24-1 | few | TRBD1 | TRBJ1-3
TGTGCCAGCAGGGGGACGGGCATGAACACTGAAGCTTTCTTT | CASRGTGMNTEAFF | TRBV6-1 | many | . | TRBJ1-1
TGTGCCAGCTCACCGGACAGGGATGAAAAACTGTTTTTT | CASSPDRDEKLFF | TRBV18 | many | TRBD1 | TRBJ1-4
TGTGCCAGCGGACGGAAAGGTGGATCCTACAATGAGCAGTTCTTC | CASGRKGGSYNEQFF | TRBV10-3 | many | . | TRBJ2-1
TGTGCCAGCAGCTCTGGACAGGGGGGATATCAGCCCCAGCATTTT | CASSSGQGGYQPQHF | TRBV7-9 | many | TRBD1 | TRBJ1-5